Each of the 15 T cell receptor beta chains below was sequenced from the same sample in a study of blood T cell repertoires in COVID-19. Sequencing used immunoSEQ multiplex PCR; TCRdb keeps in-frame clones, though not all of them. The data contain 150,000 to 200,000 clones, 65% to 80% of them seen just once; the ten biggest clones take up roughly 14%. The specimen was peripheral blood. These receptors all stem from a man in his fifties who had recovered from COVID-19.

The chain carries TRBV11-3 and TRBJ2-1; 8 bases match TRBD1. Trimming at V came to 1 base and at J to 10 bases, leaving 0 bases not matched to a gene. Germline V gene sequence: CDR1 SGHNT, CDR2 YENEEA. This CDR3 is 12 amino acids long. Here the CDR3 reads CASSLAGGEQFF. The CDR3 coding sequence is TGTGCCAGCAGCTTAGCAGGGGGCGAGCAGTTCTTC.

The chain joins TRBV11-2 to TRBJ2-3; TRBD2 matches at 7 bases. There are 13 residues in the CDR3. Per the germline V gene, CDR1 is SGHAT and CDR2 is FQNNGV. V lost 10 bases, J lost 3 bases, and 7 bases stayed unmatched. The CDR3 reads CATAAAGTDTQYF. CDR3 DNA sequence: TGTGCCACCGCGGCAGCGGGAACAGATACGCAGTATTTT.

This clone has only one observation. This rearrangement joins TRBV15 to TRBJ2-6; D unresolved. Germline lookup yields CDR1 LNHNV and CDR2 YYDKDF (reference sequence). This CDR3 region has 17 residues. V was pared by 1 base and J by 0 bases, with 10 bases between. In nucleotides, the CDR3 is TGTGCCACCAGCAGAGGGCAGCGTCACTCTGGGGCCAACGTCCTGACTTTC. Translated, it gives CATSRGQRHSGANVLTF.

The chain combines TRBV25-1 with TRBJ1-4; D is undetermined. The V and J ends lost 4 bases and 3 bases respectively, with 15 bases between them. Germline CDR1 and CDR2: MGHDK and SYGVNS. This CDR3 is 16 amino acids long. CDR3 DNA sequence: TGTGCCAGCAGTGGGTACGAGGGAGGACCTAATGAAAAACTGTTTTTT. Translated: CASSGYEGGPNEKLFF.

The chain combines TRBV2 with TRBJ1-5, with D possibly being TRBD1 (6 bases). The germline CDR1 and CDR2 sequences are SNHLY and FYNNEI. Trimming removed 4 bases at V and 5 bases at J, with 9 bases between. This CDR3 is 13 amino acids long. In DNA, the CDR3 is TGTGCCAGCAGTGTCTACAGGGATCAGCCCCAGCATTTT. Translation: CASSVYRDQPQHF.

The V call is TRBV5-1, the J call TRBJ1-4, with TRBD1 matching 7 bases. J gave up 1 base and V 4 bases, and 1 base lay outside the gene matches. Germline-derived CDR1 and CDR2 are SGHRS and YFSETQ. CDR3 size: 14 residues. The CDR3 nucleotides read TGCGCCAGCAGCCGGGACAGAACTAATGAAAAACTGTTTTTT. Amino acids: CASSRDRTNEKLFF.

In DNA, the CDR3 is TGTGCCAGCAGCCCCGGACAGGGACTGAGCACAGATACGCAGTATTTT. Encoded protein: CASSPGQGLSTDTQYF. The chain combines TRBV5-4 with TRBJ2-3; 8 bases line up with TRBD1. The trim removed 4 bases at V and 0 bases at J, leaving 7 bases unmatched. This CDR3 contains 16 residues. Germline V lookup: CDR1 SGHNT, CDR2 YYREEE (reference sequence).

The CDR3 here is CASSQSGSYNEQFF. The CDR3 region has the DNA TGTGCCAGCAGTCAATCAGGCTCCTACAATGAGCAGTTCTTC. The chain carries TRBV28 and TRBJ2-1; D call uncertain. The CDR3 totals 14 residues. The V end was cut by 5 bases, the J end by 0 bases, with 8 bases between. CDR1 and CDR2 from the germline V gene are MDHEN and SYDVKM.

The gene calls are TRBV5-1 and TRBJ2-1; possibly TRBD2 for D (6 bases). CDR3 length: 15 residues. V shed 1 base and J shed 4 bases, with 12 bases lying between them. Germline CDR1 reads SGHRS; CDR2 reads YFSETQ. The CDR3, as DNA: TGCGCCAGCAGCTTGCGGGTAGCGGCTTACAATGAGCAGTTCTTC. Protein product: CASSLRVAAYNEQFF.

The chain joins TRBV24-1 to TRBJ2-1, with D maybe TRBD2 (5 bases). The CDR3 covers 14 residues. Per the germline V gene, CDR1 is KGHDR and CDR2 is SFDVKD. V lost 10 bases and J lost 3, with 15 bases in between. The DNA of the CDR3 is TGTGCCACTGTCAACGGGAACCTCTACAATGAGCAGTTCTTC. Amino acids: CATVNGNLYNEQFF.

This clone was observed a few times. This chain uses TRBV7-9 with TRBJ2-7; 9 bases agree with TRBD1. V shed 4 bases, J shed 5 bases, and the junction held 6 bases outside the gene matches. From germline, CDR1 is SEHNR and CDR2 FQNEAQ (reference sequence). There are 14 residues in the CDR3. The CDR3 region has the DNA TGTGCCAGCAGCTCCCGGGACAGGGCCCACGAGCAGTACTTC. Its protein product is CASSSRDRAHEQYF.

This clone was detected only a few times. J is TRBJ1-4 and V is TRBV2; TRBD1 aligns across 8 bases. J was trimmed by 7 bases and V by 3 bases; bases with no gene match: 10. Germline CDR1 SNHLY, CDR2 FYNNEI. The CDR3 consists of 16 residues. The CDR3 DNA is TGTGCCAGCAGTGAGGAGTGGACAGGGAATGGTGAAAAACTGTTTTTT. This translates into CASSEEWTGNGEKLFF.

This chain uses TRBV28 with TRBJ2-2, with D possibly being TRBD2 (6 bases). Trimming pared 2 bases from V and 3 bases from J, leaving 16 bases between. The germline CDR1 and CDR2 sequences are MDHEN and SYDVKM. The CDR3 has 17 amino acids. In DNA form, the CDR3 reads TGTGCCAGCAGTTTACCGGGCGGCGGGGTCGACACCGGGGAGCTGTTTTTT. Amino acids: CASSLPGGGVDTGELFF.

This sequence joins TRBV6-1 and TRBJ2-1, with a tentative D call TRBD2 (6 bases). The germline V and J ends were trimmed by 2 bases and 6 bases, with 17 bases remaining between them. This CDR3 region has 16 residues. The germline gives CDR1 MNHNS, CDR2 SASEGT. The CDR3 reads CASSELGGLAINEQFF. The CDR3 nucleotides read TGTGCCAGCAGTGAACTGGGGGGTCTAGCAATCAATGAGCAGTTCTTC.

The chain joins TRBV10-3 to TRBJ1-6; 7 bases agree with TRBD1. The J segment lost 7 bases and the V segment lost 5 bases, leaving 5 bases of the junction unmatched. The CDR3 loop spans 14 amino acids. Per germline, CDR1 ENHRY and CDR2 SYGVKD. CDR3 nucleotide sequence: TGTGCCATCAGTCCACAAGGGGGCAATTCACCCCTCCACTTT. Its protein product is CAISPQGGNSPLHF.